This TCR beta chain was retrieved from a study of blood T cell repertoires in COVID-19. The repertoire was sequenced with immunoSEQ multiplex PCR; TCRdb's copy has only in-frame clones and lacks some. The table includes around 370,000 clones, about 90% detected once. This clone was seen a handful of times. The source of this sequence is a woman aged 50 to 60 with COVID-19, enrolled during active disease. The sample taken for sequencing was peripheral blood.

CDR3 in amino acids: CAIRQGSTSGANVLTF. The CDR3 region has the DNA TGTGCCATACGACAGGGTTCTACCTCTGGGGCCAACGTCCTGACTTTC. The genes are TRBV10-3 and TRBJ2-6; 7 bases agree with TRBD1. Germline loops: CDR1 ENHRY, CDR2 SYGVKD. This CDR3 comprises 16 residues. The trim removed 9 bases at V and 0 bases at J, leaving 8 bases unmatched.